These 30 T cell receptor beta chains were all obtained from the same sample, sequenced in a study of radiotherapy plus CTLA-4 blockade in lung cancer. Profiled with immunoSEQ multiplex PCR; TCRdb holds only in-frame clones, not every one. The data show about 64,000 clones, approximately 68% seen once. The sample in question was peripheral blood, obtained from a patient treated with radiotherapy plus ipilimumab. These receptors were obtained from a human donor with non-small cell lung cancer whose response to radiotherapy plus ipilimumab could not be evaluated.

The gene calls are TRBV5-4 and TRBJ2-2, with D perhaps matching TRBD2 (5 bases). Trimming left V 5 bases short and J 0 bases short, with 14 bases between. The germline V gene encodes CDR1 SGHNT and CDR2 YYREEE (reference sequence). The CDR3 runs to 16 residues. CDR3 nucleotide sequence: TGTGCCAGCAGTTCCAGCGGACCAGCGAACACCGGGGAGCTGTTTTTT. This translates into CASSSSGPANTGELFF.

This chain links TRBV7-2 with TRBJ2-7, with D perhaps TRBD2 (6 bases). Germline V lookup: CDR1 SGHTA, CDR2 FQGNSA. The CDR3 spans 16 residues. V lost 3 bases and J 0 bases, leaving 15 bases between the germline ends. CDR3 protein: CASSFTGLAYSYEQYF. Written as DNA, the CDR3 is TGTGCCAGCAGCTTCACGGGACTGGCCTACTCCTACGAGCAGTACTTC.

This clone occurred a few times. The CDR3 loop is CASSSLEDEQFF. As DNA, the CDR3 is TGTGCCAGTAGTTCACTAGAGGATGAGCAGTTCTTC. The V and J genes are TRBV19 and TRBJ2-1; possibly TRBD2 for D (5 bases). This CDR3 has 12 amino acids. Germline V gives CDR1 LNHDA, CDR2 SQIVND (reference sequence). The V end was cut by 5 bases, the J end by 8 bases, with 10 bases between.

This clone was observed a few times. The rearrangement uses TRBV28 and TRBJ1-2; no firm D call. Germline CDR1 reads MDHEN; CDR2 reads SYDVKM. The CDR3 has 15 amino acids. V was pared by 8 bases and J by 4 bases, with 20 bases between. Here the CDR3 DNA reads TGTGCCAGCCAGAACCCACCGGGGTTGTCCTATGGCTACACCTTC. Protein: CASQNPPGLSYGYTF.

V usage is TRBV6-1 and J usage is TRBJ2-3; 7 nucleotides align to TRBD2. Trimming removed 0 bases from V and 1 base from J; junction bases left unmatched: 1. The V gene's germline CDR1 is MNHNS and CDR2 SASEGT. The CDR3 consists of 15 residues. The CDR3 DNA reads TGTGCCAGCAGTGAAGCTCGGGGGGGCACAGATACGCAGTATTTT. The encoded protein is CASSEARGGTDTQYF.

CDR3 protein: CASSVGKDRGLNYGYTF. The CDR3, as DNA: TGTGCCAGCAGCGTAGGAAAGGACAGGGGACTAAACTATGGCTACACCTTC. This chain uses TRBV9 with TRBJ1-2, with 9 bases identical to TRBD1. V dropped 0 bases and J dropped 2; count of bases not matched to a gene: 8. CDR1 and CDR2 (germline): SGDLS, YYNGEE. The CDR3 runs 17 residues.

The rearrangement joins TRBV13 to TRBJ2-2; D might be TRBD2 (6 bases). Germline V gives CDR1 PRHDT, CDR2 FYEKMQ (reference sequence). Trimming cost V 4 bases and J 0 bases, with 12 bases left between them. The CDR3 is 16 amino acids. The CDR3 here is CASSSGGTPNTGELFF. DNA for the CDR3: TGTGCCAGCAGCTCGGGCGGGACCCCGAACACCGGGGAGCTGTTTTTT.

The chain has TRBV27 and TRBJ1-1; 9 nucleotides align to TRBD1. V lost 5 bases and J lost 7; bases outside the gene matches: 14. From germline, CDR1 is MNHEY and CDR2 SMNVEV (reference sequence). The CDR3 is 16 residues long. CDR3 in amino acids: CASSPGQGPGTDEAFF. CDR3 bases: TGTGCCAGCAGTCCCGGACAGGGGCCAGGAACAGATGAAGCTTTCTTT.

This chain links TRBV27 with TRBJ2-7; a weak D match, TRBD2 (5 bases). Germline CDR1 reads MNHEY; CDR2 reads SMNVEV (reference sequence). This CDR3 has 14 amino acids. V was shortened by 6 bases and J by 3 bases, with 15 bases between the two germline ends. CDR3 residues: CASRLDWPHYEQYF. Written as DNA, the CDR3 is TGTGCCAGCAGGCTGGACTGGCCCCACTACGAGCAGTACTTC.

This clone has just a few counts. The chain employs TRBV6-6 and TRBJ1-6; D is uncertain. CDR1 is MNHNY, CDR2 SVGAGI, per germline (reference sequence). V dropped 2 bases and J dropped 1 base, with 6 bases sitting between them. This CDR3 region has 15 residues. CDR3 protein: CASSYAESYNSPLHF. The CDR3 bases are TGTGCCAGCAGTTACGCCGAGTCCTATAATTCACCCCTCCACTTT.

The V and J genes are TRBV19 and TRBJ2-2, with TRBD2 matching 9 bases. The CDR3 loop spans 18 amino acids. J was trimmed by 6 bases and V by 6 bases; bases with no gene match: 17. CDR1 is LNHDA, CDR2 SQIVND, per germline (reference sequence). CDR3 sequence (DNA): TGTGCCAGTAGCTCTAGGGCGGGAGGGCGGGAGTTTCCCGGGGAGCTGTTTTTT. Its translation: CASSSRAGGREFPGELFF.

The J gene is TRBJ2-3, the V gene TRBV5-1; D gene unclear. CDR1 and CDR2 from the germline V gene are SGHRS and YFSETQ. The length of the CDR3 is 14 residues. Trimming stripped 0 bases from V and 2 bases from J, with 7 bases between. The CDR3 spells CASSLATTTDTQYF. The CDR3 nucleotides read TGCGCCAGCAGCTTGGCCACTACCACAGATACGCAGTATTTT.

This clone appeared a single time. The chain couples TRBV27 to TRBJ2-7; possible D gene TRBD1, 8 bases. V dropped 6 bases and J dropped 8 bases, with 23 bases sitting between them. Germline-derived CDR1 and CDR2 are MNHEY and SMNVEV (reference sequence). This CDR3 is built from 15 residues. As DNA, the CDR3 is TGTGCCAGCAGCCTCGTCGGACAGGGAGGGGTGCAGCAGTACTTC. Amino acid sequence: CASSLVGQGGVQQYF.

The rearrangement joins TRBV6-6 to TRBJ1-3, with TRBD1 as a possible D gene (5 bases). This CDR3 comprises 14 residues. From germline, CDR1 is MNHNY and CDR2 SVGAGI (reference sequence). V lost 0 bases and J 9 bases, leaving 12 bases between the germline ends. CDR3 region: CASSYSGPGGTIYF. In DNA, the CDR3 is TGTGCCAGCAGTTACTCAGGACCCGGGGGCACCATATATTTT.

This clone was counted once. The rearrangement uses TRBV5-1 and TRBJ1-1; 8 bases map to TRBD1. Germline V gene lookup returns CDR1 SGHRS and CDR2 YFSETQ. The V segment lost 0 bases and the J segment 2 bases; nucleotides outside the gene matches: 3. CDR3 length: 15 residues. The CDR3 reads CASSLAGTGNTEAFF. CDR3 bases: TGCGCCAGCAGCTTGGCAGGGACAGGTAACACTGAAGCTTTCTTT.

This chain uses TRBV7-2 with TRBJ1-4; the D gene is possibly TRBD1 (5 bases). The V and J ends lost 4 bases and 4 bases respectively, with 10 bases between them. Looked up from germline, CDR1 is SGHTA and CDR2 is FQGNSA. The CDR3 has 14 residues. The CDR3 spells CASSSMGGNEKLFF. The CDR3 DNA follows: TGTGCCAGCAGCTCCATGGGGGGTAATGAAAAACTGTTTTTT.

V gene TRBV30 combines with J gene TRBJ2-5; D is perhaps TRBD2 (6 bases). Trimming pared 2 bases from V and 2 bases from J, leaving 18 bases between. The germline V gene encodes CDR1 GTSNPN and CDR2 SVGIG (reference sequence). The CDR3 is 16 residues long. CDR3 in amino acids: CAWSRSGSGNQETQYF. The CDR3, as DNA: TGTGCCTGGAGTAGGAGTGGTAGCGGCAATCAAGAGACCCAGTACTTC.

The CDR3 nucleotides are TGTGCCAGCAGCTTCAACTTCGAGAAGCAGTTCTTC. This encodes CASSFNFEKQFF. The chain recombines TRBV5-5 with TRBJ2-1; D is unresolved. V dropped 2 bases and J dropped 11 bases, with 11 bases sitting between them. The length of the CDR3 is 12 residues. Germline loops: CDR1 SGHKS, CDR2 YYEKEE (reference sequence). Full variable domain (rest looked up from reference TRBV5-5 and TRBJ2-1): DAGVTQSPTHLIKTRGQQVTLRCSPISGHKSVSWYQQVLGQGPQFIFQYYEKEERGRGNFPDRFSARQFPNYSSELNVNALLLGDSALYLCASSFNFEKQFFGPGTRLTVL.

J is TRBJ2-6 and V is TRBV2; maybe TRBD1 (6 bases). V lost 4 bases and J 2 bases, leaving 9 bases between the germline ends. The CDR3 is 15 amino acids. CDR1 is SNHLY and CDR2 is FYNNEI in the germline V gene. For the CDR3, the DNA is TGTGCCAGCAGTGTAGAGGGGGCTGGGGCCAACGTCCTGACTTTC. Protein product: CASSVEGAGANVLTF.

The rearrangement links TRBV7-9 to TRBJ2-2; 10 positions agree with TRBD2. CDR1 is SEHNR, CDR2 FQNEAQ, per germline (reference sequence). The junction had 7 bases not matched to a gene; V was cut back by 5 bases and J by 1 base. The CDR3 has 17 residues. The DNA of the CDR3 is TGTGCCAGCAGCCCCCGGCGACTAGCGGGGAACACCGGGGAGCTGTTTTTT. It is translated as CASSPRRLAGNTGELFF.

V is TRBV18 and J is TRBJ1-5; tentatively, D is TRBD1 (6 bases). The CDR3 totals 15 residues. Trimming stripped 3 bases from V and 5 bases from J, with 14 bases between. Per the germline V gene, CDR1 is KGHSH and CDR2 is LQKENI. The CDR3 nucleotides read TGTGCCAGCTCACCGACTACAGGGAGGGATCAGCCCCAGCATTTT. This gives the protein CASSPTTGRDQPQHF.

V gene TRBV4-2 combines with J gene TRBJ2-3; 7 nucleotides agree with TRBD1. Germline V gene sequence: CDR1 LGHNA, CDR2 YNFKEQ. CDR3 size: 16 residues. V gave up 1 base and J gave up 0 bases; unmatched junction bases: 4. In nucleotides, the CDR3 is TGTGCCAGCAGCCAAGCCGGGACAGAGAGCACAGATACGCAGTATTTT. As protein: CASSQAGTESTDTQYF.

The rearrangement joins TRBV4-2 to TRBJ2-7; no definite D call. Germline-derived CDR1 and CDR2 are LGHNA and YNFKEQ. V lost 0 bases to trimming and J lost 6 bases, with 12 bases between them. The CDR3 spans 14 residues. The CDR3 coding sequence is TGTGCCAGCAGCCAAGATCCAGGCTCTGGCGAGCAGTACTTC. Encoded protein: CASSQDPGSGEQYF.

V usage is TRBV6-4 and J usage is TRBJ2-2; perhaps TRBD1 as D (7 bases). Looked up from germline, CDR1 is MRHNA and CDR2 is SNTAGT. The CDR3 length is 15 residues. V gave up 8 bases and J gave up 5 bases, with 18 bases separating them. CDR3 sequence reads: CASAALAGGTGELFF. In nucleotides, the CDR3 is TGTGCCAGCGCCGCCTTGGCAGGGGGGACCGGGGAGCTGTTTTTT.

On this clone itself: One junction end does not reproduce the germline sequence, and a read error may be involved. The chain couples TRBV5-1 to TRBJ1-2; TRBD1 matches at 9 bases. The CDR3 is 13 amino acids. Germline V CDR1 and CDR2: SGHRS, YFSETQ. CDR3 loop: CASSPGGDRDPHF. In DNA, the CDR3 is TGCGCCAGCAGCCCCGGCGGGGACAGGGACCCTCACTTC.

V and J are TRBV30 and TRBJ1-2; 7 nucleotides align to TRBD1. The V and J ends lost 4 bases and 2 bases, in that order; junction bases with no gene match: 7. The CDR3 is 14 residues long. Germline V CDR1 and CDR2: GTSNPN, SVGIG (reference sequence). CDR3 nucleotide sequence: TGTGCCTGGACCCGGATGACAGGGAACTATGGCTACACCTTC. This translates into CAWTRMTGNYGYTF.

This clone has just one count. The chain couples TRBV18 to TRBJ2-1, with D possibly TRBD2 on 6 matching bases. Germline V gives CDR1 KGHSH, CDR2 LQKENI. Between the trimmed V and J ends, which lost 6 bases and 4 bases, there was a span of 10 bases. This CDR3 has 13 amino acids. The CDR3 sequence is CASSLGTYNEQFF. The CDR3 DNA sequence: TGTGCCAGCTCGCTAGGGACTTACAATGAGCAGTTCTTC.

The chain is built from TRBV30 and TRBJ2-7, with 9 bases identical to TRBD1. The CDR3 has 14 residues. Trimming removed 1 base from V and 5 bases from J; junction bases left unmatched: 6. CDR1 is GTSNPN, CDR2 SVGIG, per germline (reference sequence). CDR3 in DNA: TGTGCCTGGAGTGCCGGGACAGGGCTGAACGAGCAGTACTTC. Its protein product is CAWSAGTGLNEQYF.

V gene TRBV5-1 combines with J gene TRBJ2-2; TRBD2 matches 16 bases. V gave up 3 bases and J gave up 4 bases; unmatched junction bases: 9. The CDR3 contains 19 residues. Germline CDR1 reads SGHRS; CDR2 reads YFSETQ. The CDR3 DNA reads TGCGCCAGCAGCTCCCGCGGGACTAGCGGGGGGGCGGGCACCGGGGAGCTGTTTTTT. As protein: CASSSRGTSGGAGTGELFF.

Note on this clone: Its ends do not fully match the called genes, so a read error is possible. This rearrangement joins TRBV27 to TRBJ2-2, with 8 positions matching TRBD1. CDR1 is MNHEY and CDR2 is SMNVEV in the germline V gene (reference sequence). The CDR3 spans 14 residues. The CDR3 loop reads CASRVTGDTGGLFF. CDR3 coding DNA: TGTGCCAGCAGAGTGACAGGGGACACCGGGGGGCTGTTTTTT.